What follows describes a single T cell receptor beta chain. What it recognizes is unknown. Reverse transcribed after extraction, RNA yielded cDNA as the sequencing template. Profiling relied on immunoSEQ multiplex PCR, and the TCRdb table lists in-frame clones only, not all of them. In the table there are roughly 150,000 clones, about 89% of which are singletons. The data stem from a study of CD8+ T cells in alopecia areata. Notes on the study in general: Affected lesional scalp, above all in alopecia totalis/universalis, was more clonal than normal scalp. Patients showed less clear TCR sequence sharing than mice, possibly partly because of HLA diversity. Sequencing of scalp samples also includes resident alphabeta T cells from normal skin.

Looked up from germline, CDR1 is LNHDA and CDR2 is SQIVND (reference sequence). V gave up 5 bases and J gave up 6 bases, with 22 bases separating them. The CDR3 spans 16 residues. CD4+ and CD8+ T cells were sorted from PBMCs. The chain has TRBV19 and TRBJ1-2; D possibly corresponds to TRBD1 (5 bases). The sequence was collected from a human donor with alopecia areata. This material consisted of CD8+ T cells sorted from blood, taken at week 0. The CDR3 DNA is TGTGCCAGTAGTCTAACCCTACAAGGGGCCTTGAATGGCTACACCTTC. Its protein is CASSLTLQGALNGYTF.